These T cell receptor beta chains were read from a single sample in a study of shared clonotypes between healthy human individuals. TCRdb's copy holds only in-frame clones and misses some; the assay was immunoSEQ multiplex PCR. The sample has some 2 million clones, roughly 96% seen once. The sample taken for sequencing was naive CD4+ T cells sorted from blood. The source is a young man in good health. CDR3s include the opening cysteine and the closing phenylalanine or tryptophan. D genes are given only for firm matches. Only part of the rows carry a size: once, few, many, or a class if the clone is expanded.

D | size | J | V | CDR3 | DNA
TRBD1 | once | TRBJ2-5 | TRBV7-8 | CASIQRQGIIQETQYF | TGTGCCAGCATCCAGAGACAGGGAATAATCCAAGAGACCCAGTACTTC
NA | NA | TRBJ2-1 | TRBV12-5 | CASGLVTGSSYNEQFF | TGTGCTAGTGGTTTGGTTACAGGGAGCTCCTACAATGAGCAGTTCTTC
TRBD1 | NA | TRBJ1-2 | TRBV7-2 | CASSLTGVGDYGYTF | TGTGCCAGCAGCTTGACAGGGGTGGGGGACTATGGCTACACCTTC
TRBD2 | NA | TRBJ2-3 | TRBV15 | CATSSPGRPSTDTQYF | TGTGCCACCAGCAGTCCCGGGAGGCCTAGCACAGATACGCAGTATTTT
NA | NA | TRBJ1-6 | TRBV7-8 | CASSLVPLRGNSPLHF | TGTGCCAGCAGCTTAGTTCCCTTGAGGGGGAATTCACCCCTCCACTTT
NA | NA | TRBJ1-3 | TRBV7-2 | CASSLGWAGNTIYF | TGTGCCAGCAGCTTAGGGTGGGCAGGAAACACCATATATTTT
TRBD2 | NA | TRBJ2-2 | TRBV9 | CASSVHGGADTGELFF | TGTGCCAGCAGCGTCCACGGGGGGGCCGACACCGGGGAGCTGTTTTTT
NA | NA | TRBJ1-3 | TRBV11-3 | CASSLKGYTIYF | TGTGCCAGCAGCCTGAAGGGCTACACCATATATTTT
TRBD1 | NA | TRBJ1-4 | TRBV4-1 | CASRKPGTGNEKLFF | TGCGCCAGCAGAAAACCCGGGACAGGGAACGAAAAACTGTTTTTT
TRBD2 | NA | TRBJ2-7 | TRBV28 | CASKTPASGFYEQYF | TGTGCCAGCAAAACTCCCGCTAGCGGATTCTACGAGCAGTACTTC
NA | NA | TRBJ2-1 | TRBV11-2 | CASSSLAVTYNEQFF | TGTGCCAGCAGCTCTCTTGCGGTGACCTACAATGAGCAGTTCTTC
NA | NA | TRBJ1-2 | TRBV28 | CASSLGAFYGYTF | TGTGCCAGCAGTTTAGGGGCCTTCTATGGCTACACCTTC